The 7 T cell receptor beta chains listed next were all sequenced from one sample in a study of OX40 agonist ivuxolimab in advanced cancers. Using immunoSEQ multiplex PCR, the repertoire was profiled, and TCRdb retains in-frame clones only, with some absent. This table holds roughly 79,000 clones, about 90% found once. The source material was CD4+ or CD8+ T cells sorted from blood, sampled in a trial of the OX40 agonist ivuxolimab. The source of these receptors is an adult with an advanced solid tumor such as melanoma, head and neck, liver or kidney cancer.

The chain is built from TRBV19 and TRBJ1-2; D uncertain. Trimming removed 3 bases from V and 7 bases from J, with 9 bases in between. Germline CDR1 and CDR2: LNHDA and SQIVND (reference sequence). This CDR3 spans 12 amino acids. The CDR3: CASSMKVFGYTF. The CDR3 nucleotides read TGTGCCAGTAGTATGAAGGTGTTTGGCTACACCTTC.

The chain combines TRBV21-1 with TRBJ1-4; the D call TRBD1 from the table was never checked on the DNA. TRBV21-1 represents a pseudogene. CDR3 length: 17 amino acids. The CDR3 nucleotides read TGTGCCAGCAGCAAAGTCCCTTTGACAGCTCGTAGTGAAAAACTGTTTTTT. Protein product: CASSKVPLTARSEKLFF.

The gene calls are TRBV5-4 and TRBJ1-1, with 7 bases aligning to TRBD1. Germline trimming cut 4 bases from V and 1 base from J; bases unmatched to any gene: 4. Germline lookup yields CDR1 SGHNT and CDR2 YYREEE (reference sequence). This CDR3 spans 14 amino acids. CDR3 in DNA: TGTGCCAGCAGCGTGACAGGGCAGAACACTGAAGCTTTCTTT. Translated, it gives CASSVTGQNTEAFF.

The chain links TRBV5-1 to TRBJ2-1, with D hard to call. The CDR3 runs to 11 residues. Germline lookup yields CDR1 SGHRS and CDR2 YFSETQ. Trimming shortened V by 1 base and J by 8 bases, and 4 bases separated the two germline ends. The CDR3 is CASSLSHEQFF. Written as DNA, the CDR3 is TGCGCCAGCAGCTTGTCCCATGAGCAGTTCTTC.

This chain joins TRBV6-4 and TRBJ2-7; unclear D gene. Germline CDR1 MRHNA, CDR2 SNTAGT. CDR3 length: 14 amino acids. V lost 3 bases to trimming and J lost 6 bases, with 15 bases between them. The CDR3 nucleotides are TGTGCCAGCAGTGAGTACTTGGGTTCGGCCGAGCAGTACTTC. Its protein is CASSEYLGSAEQYF.

This clone has only a few counts. The V and J genes are TRBV4-2 and TRBJ2-7, with unresolved D. Trimming took 3 bases from V and 6 from J, leaving 15 bases between them. CDR3 length: 14 amino acids. Looked up from germline, CDR1 is LGHNA and CDR2 is YNFKEQ. CDR3 nucleotide sequence: TGTGCCAGCAGCCAGTCGAGCTCACGGCTCGAGCAGTACTTC. This gives the protein CASSQSSSRLEQYF.

In regard to this clone: Other nucleotide sequences from this sample produce the same CDR3. The J gene is TRBJ2-2, the V gene TRBV27; no clear D. CDR3 size: 14 residues. The germline V gene has CDR1 MNHEY and CDR2 SMNVEV (reference sequence). V dropped 3 bases and J dropped 1 base, with 6 bases sitting between them. CDR3 sequence reads: CASSFSGNTGELFF. As DNA, the CDR3 is TGTGCCAGCAGTTTCTCAGGGAACACCGGGGAGCTGTTTTTT.